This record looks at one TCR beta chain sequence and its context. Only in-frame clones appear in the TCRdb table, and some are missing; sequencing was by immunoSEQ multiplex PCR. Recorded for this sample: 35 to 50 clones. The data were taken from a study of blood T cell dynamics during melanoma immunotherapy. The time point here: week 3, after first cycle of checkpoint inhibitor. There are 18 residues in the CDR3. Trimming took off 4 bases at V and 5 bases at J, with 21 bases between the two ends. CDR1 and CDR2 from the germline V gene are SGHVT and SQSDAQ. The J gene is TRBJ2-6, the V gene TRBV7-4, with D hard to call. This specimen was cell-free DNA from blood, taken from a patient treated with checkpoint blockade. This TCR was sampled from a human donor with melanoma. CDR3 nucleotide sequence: TGTGCCAGCAGCTGCACGAGCAGCTCACAAAGTCGGGCCAACGTCCTGACTTTC. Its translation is CASSCTSSSQSRANVLTF.